These T cell receptor beta chains were read from a single sample in a study of technical replicates of blood from several donors. Using immunoSEQ multiplex PCR, the repertoire was profiled, and TCRdb retains in-frame clones only, with some absent. This sample has 83,000 or so clones, with approximately 94% found just once. The sample was T cells isolated from PBMCs. The receptors originated from a human donor in good health. The CDR3 runs from the conserved cysteine through the conserved F or W. Fields, in order: J gene, CDR3 length, V gene, clone size, D gene, CDR3 DNA, CDR3 protein. D genes are given only for firm matches. The size of a clone is reported for some rows only, either as once, few or many, or as a class for expanded clones.

>TRBJ1-1|13|TRBV11-3|NA|TRBD1
TGTGCCAGCAGCCTTCGGGACAGGGATCGAGCTTTCTTT
CASSLRDRDRAFF
>TRBJ2-3|16|TRBV27|NA|TRBD2
TGTGCCAGCAGTCCACGGACTAGCGGGAGCACAGATACGCAGTATTTT
CASSPRTSGSTDTQYF
>TRBJ1-2|15|TRBV14|NA|TRBD1
TGTGCCAGCAGCCCGATTGACAGGGCCTACTATGGCTACACCTTC
CASSPIDRAYYGYTF
>TRBJ2-5|14|TRBV4-1|NA|TRBD2
TGCGCCAGCAGCCAAGATCGCGGGGGGGAGACCCAGTACTTC
CASSQDRGGETQYF
>TRBJ1-1|14|TRBV9|few|NA
TGTGCCAGCAGCGCCAGGGGCTTGGGCACTGAAGCTTTCTTT
CASSARGLGTEAFF
>TRBJ2-2|14|TRBV2|NA|TRBD2
TGTGCCAGCACCGCCCCACTAGCGGGAGTAGAGCTGTTTTTT
CASTAPLAGVELFF
>TRBJ2-1|12|TRBV27|NA|NA
TGTGCCAGCAGTTTACCGGGAGCTGAGCAGTTCTTC
CASSLPGAEQFF
>TRBJ1-1|14|TRBV27|NA|NA
TGTGCCAGCAGTTTATTATCGTGGAACACTGAAGCTTTCTTT
CASSLLSWNTEAFF
>TRBJ2-3|15|TRBV15|NA|TRBD1
TGTGCCACCAGCATACCGGGACAGGGAAAAGATACGCAGTATTTT
CATSIPGQGKDTQYF
>TRBJ1-2|13|TRBV6-5|NA|NA
TGTGCCAGCAGTTACTCGACGGGGTTTGGCTACACCTTC
CASSYSTGFGYTF
>TRBJ1-1|13|TRBV27|NA|NA
TGTGCCAGCAGTTTATCTATGAACACTGAAGCTTTCTTT
CASSLSMNTEAFF
>TRBJ1-1|15|TRBV7-3|NA|TRBD1
TGTGCCAGCAGCTTTGACAGGGTCATGAACACTGAAGCTTTCTTT
CASSFDRVMNTEAFF
>TRBJ2-7|15|TRBV28|NA|TRBD1
TGTGCCAGCAGCCGGACCACAGGGGTATCCTACGAGCAGTACTTC
CASSRTTGVSYEQYF
>TRBJ2-7|16|TRBV5-1|NA|NA
TGCGCCAGCAGCTGGGGCCACAACGATTATTCCTACGAGCAGTACTTC
CASSWGHNDYSYEQYF
>TRBJ2-5|13|TRBV18|NA|NA
TGTGCCAGCTCACTAGACAGAAAAGAGACCCAGTACTTC
CASSLDRKETQYF
>TRBJ1-1|13|TRBV15|NA|TRBD1
TGTGCCACCAGAGGGACAGGTGAAGCTGAAGCTTTCTTT
CATRGTGEAEAFF
>TRBJ2-5|14|TRBV7-3|NA|NA
TGTGCCAGCAGCTTACCTTCGAGAGGGGAGACCCAGTACTTC
CASSLPSRGETQYF
>TRBJ1-1|13|TRBV7-2|NA|NA
TGTGCCAGCAGCTCCCGTTTGGGCAGGCAAGCTTTCTTT
CASSSRLGRQAFF
>TRBJ1-2|12|TRBV30|NA|NA
TGTGCCTGGAGTGTCAGTCGATATGGCTACACCTTC
CAWSVSRYGYTF
>TRBJ1-2|15|TRBV4-2|NA|TRBD1
TGTGCCAGCAGCCAAGTCGACAGGGGAGAAGAGGGCTACACCTTC
CASSQVDRGEEGYTF
>TRBJ1-1|14|TRBV7-2|NA|NA
TGTGCCAGCAGCTCCGGGACACTTCTCACTGAAGCTTTCTTT
CASSSGTLLTEAFF
>TRBJ2-2|15|TRBV11-2|once|TRBD2
TGTGCCAGCAGGGGACTAGCGGGAGATGGCGGGGAGCTGTTTTTT
CASRGLAGDGGELFF
>TRBJ1-1|14|TRBV5-5|few|NA
TGTGCCAGCAGCCCGGGACATATGAACACTGAAGCTTTCTTT
CASSPGHMNTEAFF
>TRBJ2-3|16|TRBV27|NA|TRBD1
TGTGCCAGCAGCCTGGGTGGGACAGGGATTCCTGGGACGCAGTATTTT
CASSLGGTGIPGTQYF
>TRBJ1-3|15|TRBV5-6|NA|NA
TGTGCCAGCAGCTTTGCAGATCTCTCTGGAAACACCATATATTTT
CASSFADLSGNTIYF
>TRBJ1-1|14|TRBV9|NA|NA
TGTGCCAGCCTTATTCGGAGGTGGGGCACTGAAGCTTTCTTT
CASLIRRWGTEAFF
>TRBJ2-5|13|TRBV7-7|NA|NA
TGTGCTAGCAGCTTCACAGTTAAAGAGACCCAGTACTTC
CASSFTVKETQYF
>TRBJ2-5|14|TRBV7-9|NA|NA
TGTGCCAGCAGCTTAGGAGGATACCAAGAGACCCAGTACTTC
CASSLGGYQETQYF
>TRBJ1-4|13|TRBV29-1|NA|NA
TGCAGCGTTGTATCAGCAACTAATGAAAAACTGTTTTTT
CSVVSATNEKLFF
>TRBJ2-1|12|TRBV19|NA|NA
TGTGCCAGTAGTACCCAGGGTGATGAGCAGTTCTTC
CASSTQGDEQFF
>TRBJ2-2|13|TRBV12-5|once|TRBD1
TGTGCTAGTAAACAGGGGAATACCGGGGAGCTGTTTTTT
CASKQGNTGELFF
>TRBJ2-3|17|TRBV6-7|NA|TRBD2
TGTGCCAGCAGTTACTCGGGCGGGGGGCAGGGGACAGATACGCAGTATTTT
CASSYSGGGQGTDTQYF
>TRBJ2-1|15|TRBV7-3|once|TRBD1
TGTGCCAGCAGCTTGACAGGGGGCTCCTACAATGAGCAGTTCTTC
CASSLTGGSYNEQFF
>TRBJ1-1|15|TRBV9|NA|TRBD1
TGTGCCAGCAGCGTAGGGGACAGACCGAACACTGAAGCTTTCTTT
CASSVGDRPNTEAFF
>TRBJ1-2|16|TRBV7-9|NA|TRBD1
TGTGCCAGCAGCGGCGACGGGACAGCGATAAACTATGGCTACACCTTC
CASSGDGTAINYGYTF
>TRBJ1-1|14|TRBV10-1|few|TRBD1
TGCGCCAGCAGTGAGCCAAGACAGGGCACTGAAGCTTTCTTT
CASSEPRQGTEAFF
>TRBJ2-5|16|TRBV28|NA|TRBD1
TGTGCCAGCAGCTTGACCCCGGGACAGGGTCAAGAGACCCAGTACTTC
CASSLTPGQGQETQYF
>TRBJ1-1|16|TRBV5-1|NA|TRBD1
TGCGCCAGCAGCTTGCCCGAGACAGGGGTCAACACTGAAGCTTTCTTT
CASSLPETGVNTEAFF
>TRBJ2-1|18|TRBV11-2|NA|NA
TGTGCCAGCAGCTTAGCAATGTCAGGCAGGGGCATTTACAATGAGCAGTTCTTC
CASSLAMSGRGIYNEQFF
>TRBJ2-7|14|TRBV5-4|NA|TRBD1
TGTGCCAGCAGATTAGGACAGGGGGCAGACGAGCAGTACTTC
CASRLGQGADEQYF
>TRBJ2-3|17|TRBV7-7|NA|TRBD2
TGTGCTAGCAGCCCCTTGGTAGCGGGGGGGCTCACAGATACGCAGTATTTT
CASSPLVAGGLTDTQYF
>TRBJ1-1|14|TRBV4-1|NA|NA
TGCGCCAGCACCAAGTCCTCATTGAGCACTGAAGCTTTCTTT
CASTKSSLSTEAFF
>TRBJ2-1|15|TRBV5-1|NA|TRBD2
TGCGCCAGCAGCGTAGAGCGGGGGGACTACAATGAGCAGTTCTTC
CASSVERGDYNEQFF
>TRBJ1-1|15|TRBV7-3|NA|NA
TGTGCCAGCAGCCTCGGTTTTTCAGGGGACACTGAAGCTTTCTTT
CASSLGFSGDTEAFF
>TRBJ2-1|15|TRBV6-5|NA|NA
TGTGCCAGCAGTCCTAGCTGGACAGCCCACAATGAGCAGTTCTTC
CASSPSWTAHNEQFF
>TRBJ2-7|12|TRBV7-6|few|NA
TGTGCCAGCAGCTTAGCGCTAGCGCGACAGTACTTC
CASSLALARQYF
>TRBJ1-3|18|TRBV2|NA|TRBD1
TGTGCCAGCAGTGAACTACCAACAGGGGCCTACGAAGGAAACACCATATATTTT
CASSELPTGAYEGNTIYF
>TRBJ1-3|15|TRBV13|NA|NA
TGTGCCAGCAGCTTAGGCCGCACATATGGAAACACCATATATTTT
CASSLGRTYGNTIYF
>TRBJ1-1|15|TRBV19|NA|TRBD1
TGTGCCAGTAGGGCGGGACAGGTTGGGAACACTGAAGCTTTCTTT
CASRAGQVGNTEAFF
>TRBJ2-7|14|TRBV6-5|NA|TRBD2
TGTGCCAGCAGTGGACTAGACCTAGGATACGAGCAGTACTTC
CASSGLDLGYEQYF
>TRBJ1-4|15|TRBV5-1|once|TRBD1
TGCGCCAGCAGCACAATGGACAGGGGGCATGAAAAACTGTTTTTT
CASSTMDRGHEKLFF